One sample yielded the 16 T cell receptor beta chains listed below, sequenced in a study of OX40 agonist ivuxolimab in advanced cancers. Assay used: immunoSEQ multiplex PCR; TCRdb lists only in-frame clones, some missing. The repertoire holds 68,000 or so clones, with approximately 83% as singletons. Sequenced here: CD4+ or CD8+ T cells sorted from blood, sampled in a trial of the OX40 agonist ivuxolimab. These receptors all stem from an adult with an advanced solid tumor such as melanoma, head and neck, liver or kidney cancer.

This chain's CDR3 is CASSLRQGDQPQHF. The CDR3 region has the DNA TGCGCCAGCAGCTTAAGACAGGGGGACCAGCCCCAGCATTTT. This chain joins TRBV5-1 and TRBJ1-5; 9 bases are a match to TRBD1. After removal of 2 bases from V and 7 bases from J, the junction contained 4 bases not matched to a gene. The germline CDR1 and CDR2 sequences are SGHRS and YFSETQ. There are 14 residues in the CDR3.

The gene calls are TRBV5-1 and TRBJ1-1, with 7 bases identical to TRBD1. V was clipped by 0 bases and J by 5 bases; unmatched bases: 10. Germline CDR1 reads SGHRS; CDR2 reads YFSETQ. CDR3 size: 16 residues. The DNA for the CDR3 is TGCGCCAGCAGCTTGGCTCCAACAGGGGTGGAGACTGAAGCTTTCTTT. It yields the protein CASSLAPTGVETEAFF.

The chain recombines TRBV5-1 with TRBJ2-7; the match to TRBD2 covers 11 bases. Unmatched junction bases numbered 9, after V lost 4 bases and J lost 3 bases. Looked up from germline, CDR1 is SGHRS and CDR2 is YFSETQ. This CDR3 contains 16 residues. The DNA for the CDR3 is TGCGCCAGCAGCCCATGGAGACTAGCGGGGAACTACGAGCAGTACTTC. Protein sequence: CASSPWRLAGNYEQYF. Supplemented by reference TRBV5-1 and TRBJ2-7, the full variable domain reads KAGVTQTPRYLIKTRGQQVTLSCSPISGHRSVSWYQQTPGQGLQFLFEYFSETQRNKGNFPGRFSGRQFSNSRSEMNVSTLELGDSALYLCASSPWRLAGNYEQYFGPGTRLTVT.

The CDR3: CASSTTTGVGYEQYF. The DNA for the CDR3 is TGTGCCAGCAGCACGACGACAGGGGTGGGGTACGAGCAGTACTTC. V gene TRBV9 combines with J gene TRBJ2-7; TRBD1 aligns across 8 bases. The CDR3 length is 15 residues. J lost 4 bases, V lost 4 bases, and 10 bases had no gene match. Germline V gene data show CDR1 as SGDLS and CDR2 as YYNGEE.

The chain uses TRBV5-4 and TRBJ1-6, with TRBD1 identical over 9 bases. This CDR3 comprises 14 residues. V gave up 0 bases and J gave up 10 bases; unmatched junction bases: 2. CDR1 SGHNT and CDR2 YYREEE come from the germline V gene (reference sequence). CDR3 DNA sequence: TGTGCCAGCAGCTTGGGGACAGGGGAATCACCCCTCCACTTT. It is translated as CASSLGTGESPLHF. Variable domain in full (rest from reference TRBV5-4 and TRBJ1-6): ETGVTQSPTHLIKTRGQQVTLRCSSQSGHNTVSWYQQALGQGPQFIFQYYREEENGRGNFPPRFSGLQFPNYSSELNVNALELDDSALYLCASSLGTGESPLHFGNGTRLTVT.

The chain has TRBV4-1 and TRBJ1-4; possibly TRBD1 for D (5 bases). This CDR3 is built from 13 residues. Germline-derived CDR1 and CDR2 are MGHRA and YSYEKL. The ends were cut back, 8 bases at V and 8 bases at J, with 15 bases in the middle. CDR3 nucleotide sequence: TGCGCCAGCCTCGGGGACGGCAAAGAAAAACTGTTTTTT. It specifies CASLGDGKEKLFF.

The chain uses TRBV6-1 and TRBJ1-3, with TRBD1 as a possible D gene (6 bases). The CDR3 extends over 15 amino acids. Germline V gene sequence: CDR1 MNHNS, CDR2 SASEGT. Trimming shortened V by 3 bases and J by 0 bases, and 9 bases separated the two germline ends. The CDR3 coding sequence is TGTGCCAGCAGTGAGGGACACCTCTCTGGAAACACCATATATTTT. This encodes CASSEGHLSGNTIYF.

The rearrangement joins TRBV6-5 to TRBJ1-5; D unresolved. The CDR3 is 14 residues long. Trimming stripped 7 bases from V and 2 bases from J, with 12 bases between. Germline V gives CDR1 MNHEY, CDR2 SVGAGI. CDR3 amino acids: CASIFGGGNQPQHF. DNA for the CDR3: TGTGCCAGCATTTTCGGAGGCGGCAATCAGCCCCAGCATTTT.

Here the CDR3 DNA reads TGTGCCAGCAGCTCTTCTTACAGGGACTATAACGAGCAGTACTTC. Its translation is CASSSSYRDYNEQYF. The V and J genes are TRBV7-8 and TRBJ2-7; D perhaps matches TRBD2 (7 bases). Germline CDR1 and CDR2: SGHVS and FQNEAQ. The CDR3 is made up of 15 amino acids. The ends were cut back, 4 bases at V and 5 bases at J, with 18 bases in the middle. Combining the CDR3 with reference TRBV7-8 and TRBJ2-7 gives the whole variable domain GAGVSQSPRYKVAKRGQDVALRCDPISGHVSLFWYQQALGQGPEFLTYFQNEAQLDKSGLPSDRFFAERPEGSVSTLKIQRTQQEDSAVYLCASSSSYRDYNEQYFGPGTRLTVT.

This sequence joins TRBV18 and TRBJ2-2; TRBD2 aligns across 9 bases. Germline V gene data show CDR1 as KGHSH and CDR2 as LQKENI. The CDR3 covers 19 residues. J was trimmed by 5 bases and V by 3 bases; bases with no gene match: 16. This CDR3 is CASSPRRRLAGGRTGELFF. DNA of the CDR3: TGTGCCAGCTCACCGCGAAGGCGACTCGCGGGGGGGCGAACCGGGGAGCTGTTTTTT.

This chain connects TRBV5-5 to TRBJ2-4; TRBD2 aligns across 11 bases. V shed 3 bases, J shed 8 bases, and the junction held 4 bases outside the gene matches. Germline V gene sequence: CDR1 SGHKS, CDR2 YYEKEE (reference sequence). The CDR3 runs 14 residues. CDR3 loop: CASSSLLAGDIQYF. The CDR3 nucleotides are TGTGCCAGCAGCTCTTTACTAGCGGGGGACATTCAGTACTTC.

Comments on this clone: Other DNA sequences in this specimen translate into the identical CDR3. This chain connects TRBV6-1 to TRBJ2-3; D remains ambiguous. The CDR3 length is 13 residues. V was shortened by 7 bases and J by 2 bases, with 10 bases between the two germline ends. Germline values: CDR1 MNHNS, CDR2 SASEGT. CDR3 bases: TGTGCCAGCACAGGAACCTCCACAGATACGCAGTATTTT. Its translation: CASTGTSTDTQYF.

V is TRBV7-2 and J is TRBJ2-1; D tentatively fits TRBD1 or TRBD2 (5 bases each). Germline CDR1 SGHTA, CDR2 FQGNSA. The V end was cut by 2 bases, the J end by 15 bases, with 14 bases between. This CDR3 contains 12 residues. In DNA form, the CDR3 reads TGTGCCAGCAGCTTACGGGACCCACCGAGGTTCTTC. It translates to CASSLRDPPRFF.

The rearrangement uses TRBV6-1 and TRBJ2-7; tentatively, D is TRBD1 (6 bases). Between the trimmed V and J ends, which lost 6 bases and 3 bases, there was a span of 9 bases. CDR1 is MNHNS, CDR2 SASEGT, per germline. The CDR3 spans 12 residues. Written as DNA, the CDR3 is TGTGCCAGCAGCCGGGACAACTACGAGCAGTACTTC. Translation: CASSRDNYEQYF.

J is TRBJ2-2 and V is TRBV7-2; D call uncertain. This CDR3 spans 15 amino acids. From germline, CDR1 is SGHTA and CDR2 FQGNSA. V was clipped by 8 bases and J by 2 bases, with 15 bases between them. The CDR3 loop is CASAFGQPNTGELFF. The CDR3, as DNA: TGTGCCAGCGCCTTTGGGCAGCCAAACACCGGGGAGCTGTTTTTT.

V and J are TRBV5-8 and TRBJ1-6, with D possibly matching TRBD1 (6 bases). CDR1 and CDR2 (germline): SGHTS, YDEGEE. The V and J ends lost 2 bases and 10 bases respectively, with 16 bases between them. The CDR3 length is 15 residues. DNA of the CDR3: TGTGCCAGCAGCTTCGGGAGGGGAGGGGGATCACCCCTCCACTTT. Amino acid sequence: CASSFGRGGGSPLHF.